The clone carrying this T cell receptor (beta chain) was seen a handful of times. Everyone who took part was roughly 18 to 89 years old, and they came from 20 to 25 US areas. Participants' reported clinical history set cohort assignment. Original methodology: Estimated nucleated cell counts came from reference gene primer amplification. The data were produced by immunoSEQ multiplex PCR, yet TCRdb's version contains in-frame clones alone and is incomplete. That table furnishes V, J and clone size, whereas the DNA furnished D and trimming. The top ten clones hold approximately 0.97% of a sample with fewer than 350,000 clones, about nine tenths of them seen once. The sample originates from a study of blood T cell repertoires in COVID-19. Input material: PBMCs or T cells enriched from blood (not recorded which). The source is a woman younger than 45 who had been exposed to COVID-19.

CDR3 amino acids: CASSSGQGYEKLFF. CDR3 coding DNA: TGTGCCAGCAGCTCGGGACAGGGGTACGAAAAACTGTTTTTT. The chain has TRBV6-5 and TRBJ1-4, with 10 nucleotides matching TRBD1. Germline V CDR1 and CDR2: MNHEY, SVGAGI. The CDR3 length is 14 residues. V lost 6 bases, J lost 8 bases, and 6 bases stayed unmatched.